This T cell receptor beta chain was profiled in a study of spatial heterogeneity in lung cancer. About the study: Sequence detection consistently recorded a greater number of beta-chain than alpha-chain sequences. Raw reads showed each unique TCR and UMI combination turning up more than ten times on average.

Each molecule of TCR cDNA was tagged with one unique molecular identifier. Each CDR3 protein gets one entry after TCRdb re-called the 5' RACE reads with MiXCR. Of approximately 44,000 distinct CDR3 sequences detected, roughly 15% appear once; the ten largest clones hold around 56%. There are 15 residues in the CDR3. Between the trimmed V and J ends, which lost 3 bases and 2 bases, there was a span of 11 bases. As to time point: sample taken at primary tumor resection. Whole RNA, which was extracted from tumor, nontumor lung tissue or frozen PBMC, was sequenced without any cell sorting. The cohort: over 70 early-stage, untreated non-small cell lung cancer patients.

This TCR was sampled from a male donor with early-stage non-small cell lung cancer. The specimen comprised PBMCs, sampled at surgery. The chain has TRBV12-3 or TRBV12-4 and TRBJ1-5; no clear D. CDR3 DNA sequence: TGTGCCAGCAGTTTGAATCAGGACGGCAATCAGCCCCAGCATTTT. Translating gives CASSLNQDGNQPQHF.